A selection of T cell receptor beta chains follows, all from one sample in a study of blood T cell repertoires in COVID-19. Sequenced by immunoSEQ multiplex PCR; TCRdb stores in-frame clones only, minus some. The sample consists of 350,000 or so clones, roughly 89% of them appearing once. The sequenced sample was peripheral blood. These receptors were taken from a man aged 18 to 30 with active or convalescent COVID-19. The CDR3 runs from the conserved cysteine through the conserved F or W. The order of the fields is J gene, D gene, V gene, clone size, CDR3 DNA, CDR3 protein. The D gene is left open where the match is weak. Not all rows give a size; the values are once, few, many and, for expanded clones, a class.

J gene: TRBJ1-1; D gene: TRBD1; V gene: TRBV27; clone size: .; CDR3 DNA: TGTGCCAGCAGGGGGTGGACAGGGGCTGAAGCTTTCTTT; CDR3 protein: CASRGWTGAEAFF
J gene: TRBJ1-1; D gene: TRBD1; V gene: TRBV15; clone size: once; CDR3 DNA: TGTGCCACCAGCTCGGACAGGTGGGATGAAGCTTTCTTT; CDR3 protein: CATSSDRWDEAFF
J gene: TRBJ2-2; D gene: .; V gene: TRBV2; clone size: .; CDR3 DNA: TGTGCCAGCAGCAATGGGATACAGGGAACCGGGGAGCTGTTTTTT; CDR3 protein: CASSNGIQGTGELFF
J gene: TRBJ1-1; D gene: .; V gene: TRBV7-2; clone size: .; CDR3 DNA: TGTGCCAGCAGCTTAGCGCAGGGTTCTATTGAAGCTTTCTTT; CDR3 protein: CASSLAQGSIEAFF
J gene: TRBJ2-5; D gene: TRBD2; V gene: TRBV19; clone size: .; CDR3 DNA: TGTGCCAGTAGTACAAGACTAGCGGGAGGGCCCGAAGAGACCCAGTACTTC; CDR3 protein: CASSTRLAGGPEETQYF
J gene: TRBJ1-3; D gene: .; V gene: TRBV9; clone size: .; CDR3 DNA: TGTGCCAGCAGCGTAGGCGGGAGGGGCCGCTCTGGAAACACCATATATTTT; CDR3 protein: CASSVGGRGRSGNTIYF
J gene: TRBJ2-1; D gene: TRBD2; V gene: TRBV7-2; clone size: few; CDR3 DNA: TGTGCCAGCAGCTTCCGACTAGCGGGAGATGAGCAGTTCTTC; CDR3 protein: CASSFRLAGDEQFF
J gene: TRBJ2-7; D gene: .; V gene: TRBV11-2; clone size: few; CDR3 DNA: TGTGCCAGCAGCTTAGGCGACGAGCAGTACTTC; CDR3 protein: CASSLGDEQYF
J gene: TRBJ1-6; D gene: .; V gene: TRBV5-6; clone size: once; CDR3 DNA: TGTGCCAGCAGCACGGGACAATATAATTCACCCCTCCACTTT; CDR3 protein: CASSTGQYNSPLHF
J gene: TRBJ2-3; D gene: TRBD1; V gene: TRBV5-4; clone size: .; CDR3 DNA: TGTGCCAGCAGCCTCCGGACAGGGGCGAACACAGATACGCAGTATTTT; CDR3 protein: CASSLRTGANTDTQYF
J gene: TRBJ1-4; D gene: TRBD1; V gene: TRBV27; clone size: .; CDR3 DNA: TGTGCCAGCAGTTTATCCTCTGCCCTCGGGACAGCAAGCAATGAAAAACTGTTTTTT; CDR3 protein: CASSLSSALGTASNEKLFF
J gene: TRBJ2-1; D gene: .; V gene: TRBV27; clone size: .; CDR3 DNA: TGTGCCAGCAGTTGGGCGGGGCTAGCTAGTGAGCAGTTCTTC; CDR3 protein: CASSWAGLASEQFF
J gene: TRBJ2-7; D gene: TRBD1; V gene: TRBV18; clone size: once; CDR3 DNA: TGTGCCAGCTCACCAACTACAGGGGGCCGGGAGCAGTACTTC; CDR3 protein: CASSPTTGGREQYF
J gene: TRBJ1-1; D gene: .; V gene: TRBV28; clone size: once; CDR3 DNA: TGTGCCAGCACCCTGGAGGCGTTCGGGGAGGCGAACACTGAAGCTTTCTTT; CDR3 protein: CASTLEAFGEANTEAFF
J gene: TRBJ1-3; D gene: .; V gene: TRBV4-1; clone size: .; CDR3 DNA: TGCGCCAGCAGCCAACACGAAAATAGTGGAAACACCATATATTTT; CDR3 protein: CASSQHENSGNTIYF
J gene: TRBJ2-5; D gene: .; V gene: TRBV5-1; clone size: .; CDR3 DNA: TGCGCCAGCAGCTTGAGTTTGCAGGGGGAGACCCAGTACTTC; CDR3 protein: CASSLSLQGETQYF
J gene: TRBJ2-2; D gene: TRBD2; V gene: TRBV27; clone size: few; CDR3 DNA: TGTGCCAGCAGTTTAGTGGCTAGCGGGGGGGCGGTCACCGGGGAGCTGTTTTTT; CDR3 protein: CASSLVASGGAVTGELFF
J gene: TRBJ1-2; D gene: .; V gene: TRBV2; clone size: .; CDR3 DNA: TGTGCCAGCAGTGGAGCAATCAGGGCTAACTATGGCTACACCTTC; CDR3 protein: CASSGAIRANYGYTF
J gene: TRBJ1-5; D gene: TRBD1; V gene: TRBV5-1; clone size: .; CDR3 DNA: TGCGCCAGCAGCACCGGGACAGGGGGCAATCAGCCCCAGCATTTT; CDR3 protein: CASSTGTGGNQPQHF
J gene: TRBJ1-4; D gene: TRBD1; V gene: TRBV19; clone size: once; CDR3 DNA: TGTGCCAGTTCCGGGACAGGGGTAGAAAAACTGTTTTTT; CDR3 protein: CASSGTGVEKLFF
J gene: TRBJ2-7; D gene: TRBD1; V gene: TRBV9; clone size: .; CDR3 DNA: TGTGCCAGCAGCGTTGGGGACAGCTACGAGCAGTACTTC; CDR3 protein: CASSVGDSYEQYF
J gene: TRBJ2-5; D gene: .; V gene: TRBV2; clone size: .; CDR3 DNA: TGTGCCAGCAGTGACAGCAGGGTTCAGACCCAGTACTTC; CDR3 protein: CASSDSRVQTQYF
J gene: TRBJ2-1; D gene: TRBD1; V gene: TRBV10-2; clone size: .; CDR3 DNA: TGCGCCAGCAAGAACAGGGGGTCCTACAATGAGCAGTTCTTC; CDR3 protein: CASKNRGSYNEQFF
J gene: TRBJ1-3; D gene: .; V gene: TRBV7-9; clone size: once; CDR3 DNA: TGTGCCAGCAGCAGCACCGCCCGAATCTCTGGAAACACCATATATTTT; CDR3 protein: CASSSTARISGNTIYF
J gene: TRBJ1-3; D gene: TRBD1; V gene: TRBV7-9; clone size: .; CDR3 DNA: TGTGCCAGCAGCTTACGACAGGGAGAAGGAAACACCATATATTTT; CDR3 protein: CASSLRQGEGNTIYF
J gene: TRBJ2-7; D gene: .; V gene: TRBV10-3; clone size: .; CDR3 DNA: TGTGCCATCAGCCGTCAGGGAACGTACGAGCAGTACTTC; CDR3 protein: CAISRQGTYEQYF
J gene: TRBJ2-3; D gene: .; V gene: TRBV7-2; clone size: .; CDR3 DNA: TGTGCCAGCAGCTTAGGGGGGGGGCGCTCAGATACGCAGTATTTT; CDR3 protein: CASSLGGGRSDTQYF
J gene: TRBJ2-7; D gene: .; V gene: TRBV28; clone size: few; CDR3 DNA: TGTGCCAGCAGTTCCTCCGGGATAGAGACTTACGAGCAGTACTTC; CDR3 protein: CASSSSGIETYEQYF
J gene: TRBJ1-1; D gene: .; V gene: TRBV5-4; clone size: .; CDR3 DNA: TGTGCCAGCAGCTTGGAGCTGGGGGCGAACACTGAAGCTTTCTTT; CDR3 protein: CASSLELGANTEAFF
J gene: TRBJ2-2; D gene: TRBD2; V gene: TRBV29-1; clone size: .; CDR3 DNA: TGCAGCGTTGTTCCGAGCGGGAAAACGAACACCGGGGAGCTGTTTTTT; CDR3 protein: CSVVPSGKTNTGELFF
J gene: TRBJ2-1; D gene: TRBD2; V gene: TRBV9; clone size: .; CDR3 DNA: TGTGCCAGCAGCGTAGAGACAGGAATAGCGGGAGGGCCCAATGAGCAGTTCTTC; CDR3 protein: CASSVETGIAGGPNEQFF
J gene: TRBJ1-2; D gene: TRBD1; V gene: TRBV4-3; clone size: .; CDR3 DNA: TGCGCCAGCAGCCAAGATTTCACGACAGGGATGAGGTATGGCTACACCTTC; CDR3 protein: CASSQDFTTGMRYGYTF
J gene: TRBJ1-1; D gene: TRBD1; V gene: TRBV27; clone size: .; CDR3 DNA: TGTGCCAGCAGCCAGGACAGGTCACGCACTGAAGCTTTCTTT; CDR3 protein: CASSQDRSRTEAFF
J gene: TRBJ2-2; D gene: .; V gene: TRBV11-2; clone size: .; CDR3 DNA: TGTGCCAGCAGTCCGACCCGGAGCGGCTCCGGGGAGCTGTTTTTT; CDR3 protein: CASSPTRSGSGELFF
J gene: TRBJ2-7; D gene: .; V gene: TRBV19; clone size: .; CDR3 DNA: TGTGCCAGTAGTATAGGGTACGACTCCTTCTACGAGCAGTACTTC; CDR3 protein: CASSIGYDSFYEQYF
J gene: TRBJ1-1; D gene: .; V gene: TRBV29-1; clone size: .; CDR3 DNA: TGCAGCGTGGCAGGGGTTTCTGCTGAAGCTTTCTTT; CDR3 protein: CSVAGVSAEAFF
J gene: TRBJ1-1; D gene: .; V gene: TRBV11-2; clone size: .; CDR3 DNA: TGTGCCAGCAGCCCGAGAGGGCGGCAAACCGAAGCTTTCTTT; CDR3 protein: CASSPRGRQTEAFF
J gene: TRBJ2-1; D gene: TRBD2; V gene: TRBV10-3; clone size: .; CDR3 DNA: TGTGCCACCAACCCTAGCGGGAGGGTCTACAATGAGCAGTTCTTC; CDR3 protein: CATNPSGRVYNEQFF
J gene: TRBJ2-7; D gene: .; V gene: TRBV11-2; clone size: .; CDR3 DNA: TGTGCCAGCAGCTCCACGCAGGGTACGTACGAGCAGTACTTC; CDR3 protein: CASSSTQGTYEQYF
J gene: TRBJ2-7; D gene: TRBD1; V gene: TRBV5-4; clone size: .; CDR3 DNA: TGTGCCAGCAGCCCAGGGGGCGTCTTCTACGAGCAGTACTTC; CDR3 protein: CASSPGGVFYEQYF
J gene: TRBJ2-2; D gene: .; V gene: TRBV7-2; clone size: .; CDR3 DNA: TGTGCCAGCAGCGGAGGAACGAACACCGGGGAGCTGTTTTTT; CDR3 protein: CASSGGTNTGELFF
J gene: TRBJ2-7; D gene: .; V gene: TRBV14; clone size: .; CDR3 DNA: TGTGCCAGCAGCCAAACCAGATACGAGCAGTACTTC; CDR3 protein: CASSQTRYEQYF
J gene: TRBJ2-1; D gene: .; V gene: TRBV5-1; clone size: .; CDR3 DNA: TGCGCCAGCAGCACTGGGCCCACTAATGAGCAGTTCTTC; CDR3 protein: CASSTGPTNEQFF
J gene: TRBJ1-5; D gene: TRBD1; V gene: TRBV28; clone size: .; CDR3 DNA: TGTGCCAGCAGTTCACAGGGGGATGTGAGGCCCCAGCATTTT; CDR3 protein: CASSSQGDVRPQHF
J gene: TRBJ2-5; D gene: .; V gene: TRBV28; clone size: .; CDR3 DNA: TGTGCCAGCTGGTCAGGGGTAAAAGAGACCCAGTACTTC; CDR3 protein: CASWSGVKETQYF
J gene: TRBJ1-6; D gene: .; V gene: TRBV28; clone size: .; CDR3 DNA: TGTGCCAGCAGGGGGGGGGCTCCACCCCTCCACTTT; CDR3 protein: CASRGGAPPLHF
J gene: TRBJ2-1; D gene: TRBD2; V gene: TRBV27; clone size: .; CDR3 DNA: TGTGCCAGCAGTTCCCTCCCGAGCGGGGGTTACAATGAGCAGTTCTTC; CDR3 protein: CASSSLPSGGYNEQFF
J gene: TRBJ2-5; D gene: TRBD2; V gene: TRBV9; clone size: .; CDR3 DNA: TGTGCCAGCAGCGCCCGGGGGAGGGGAGAGACCCAGTACTTC; CDR3 protein: CASSARGRGETQYF
J gene: TRBJ2-1; D gene: .; V gene: TRBV14; clone size: .; CDR3 DNA: TGTGCCAGCAGCAAGGACACTACCGATGAGCAGTTCTTC; CDR3 protein: CASSKDTTDEQFF
J gene: TRBJ2-1; D gene: TRBD2; V gene: TRBV9; clone size: few; CDR3 DNA: TGTGCCAGCAGCACCCACGGGGGTAGCGGGGTTTACAATGAGCAGTTCTTC; CDR3 protein: CASSTHGGSGVYNEQFF
J gene: TRBJ1-1; D gene: .; V gene: TRBV9; clone size: .; CDR3 DNA: TGTGCCAGCAGCGTACTCCCGACAGTCCAGGGCGCTGAAGCTTTCTTT; CDR3 protein: CASSVLPTVQGAEAFF
J gene: TRBJ1-5; D gene: .; V gene: TRBV28; clone size: .; CDR3 DNA: TGTGCCAGCAGACAGAGCAATCAGCCCCAGCATTTT; CDR3 protein: CASRQSNQPQHF
J gene: TRBJ2-7; D gene: TRBD2; V gene: TRBV7-7; clone size: .; CDR3 DNA: TGTGCTAGCAGCCCCGGGACTAGCGCAACCGAGCAGTACTTC; CDR3 protein: CASSPGTSATEQYF
J gene: TRBJ1-6; D gene: .; V gene: TRBV30; clone size: .; CDR3 DNA: TGTGCCTGGAGTCCCCTCGACAGAGATAATTCACCCCTCCACTTT; CDR3 protein: CAWSPLDRDNSPLHF